This TCR beta chain appears in the sequencing data of a study of shared clonotypes between healthy human individuals. The CDR3 runs 16 residues. Trimming took off 6 bases at V and 3 bases at J, with 20 bases between the two ends. In germline, CDR1 is KGHSH, CDR2 LQKENI. About this clone: Its antigen is unknown.

Overall study findings and caveats: Donors were few, which limited the genetic and exposure-history diversity represented.

Repertoires were generated with immunoSEQ multiplex PCR, while TCRdb's copy carries only in-frame clones and drops some. The sample yields about 100,000 clones, 60% to 70% seen once. The TCR sequence derives from a man between 25 and 39 years old in good health. Sequenced material: memory CD8+ T cells sorted from blood. Specified subset: CD45RO+ cells pooled with CCR7-negative TemRA cells. The V gene is TRBV18, the J gene TRBJ1-2; TRBD1 might be the D (6 bases). The CDR3 DNA sequence: TGTGCCAGCTCTTCTATACAGGGTCCGGCGTACTATGGCTACACCTTC. Translating gives CASSSIQGPAYYGYTF.